These 24 T cell receptor beta chains originate from one sample sequenced in a study of blood T cells in healthy people across ages. A second PCR of roughly 7 to 11 cycles used a sample-barcoded 5' primer and a J-beta primer mix. TCRdb analysed the 5' RACE reads with MiXCR anew, one entry per CDR3 protein. The sample yields 800,000 to 950,000 distinct CDR3 sequences, almost 30% seen once. The same data also went into a second study, on T cells of mothers and their children.

The specimen sequenced was blood. Every receptor here comes from a woman aged 35 to 49 in good health.

In this sample, this clonotype turned up many times. V gene TRBV29-1 combines with J gene TRBJ2-7; 7 nucleotides agree with TRBD1. The CDR3 spans 12 residues. The germline gives CDR1 SQVTM, CDR2 ANQGSEA. After removal of 6 bases from V and 3 bases from J, the junction contained 5 bases not matched to a gene. The CDR3 loop is CSVADRDYEQYF. Here the CDR3 DNA reads TGCAGCGTAGCCGACAGGGACTACGAGCAGTACTTC.

Only a few counts were recorded for this clonotype. This chain joins TRBV7-2 and TRBJ1-2; D is undetermined. Trimming cost V 0 bases and J 0 bases, with 8 bases left between them. The CDR3 length is 15 residues. CDR1 SGHTA and CDR2 FQGNSA come from the germline V gene. The CDR3 loop reads CASSLALGTNYGYTF. The CDR3 DNA sequence: TGTGCCAGCAGCTTAGCATTGGGCACTAACTATGGCTACACCTTC.

The chain employs TRBV7-2 and TRBJ2-7; D is possibly TRBD1 or TRBD2 (6 bases each). The CDR3 is 14 residues long. The germline V gene encodes CDR1 SGHTA and CDR2 FQGNSA. V was trimmed by 7 bases and J by 3 bases, leaving 16 bases between them. The DNA of the CDR3 is TGTGCCAGCAACCCTGAGGGGGGTGTCTACGAGCAGTACTTC. This translates into CASNPEGGVYEQYF.

This clonotype has only a few counts. The chain joins TRBV29-1 to TRBJ2-3; D ambiguous. CDR1 SQVTM and CDR2 ANQGSEA come from the germline V gene. Trimming shortened V by 2 bases and J by 4 bases, and 10 bases separated the two germline ends. The CDR3 has 13 amino acids. CDR3 bases: TGCAGCGTTGAACCCCGGTTGGCAGATACGCAGTATTTT. This translates into CSVEPRLADTQYF.

This clonotype was counted a few times. The rearrangement joins TRBV9 to TRBJ1-2, with TRBD1 identical over 7 bases. The V and J ends lost 4 bases and 4 bases, in that order; junction bases with no gene match: 10. The CDR3 is made up of 15 amino acids. CDR1 is SGDLS, CDR2 YYNGEE, per germline. In nucleotides, the CDR3 is TGTGCCAGCAGCACGGGGGATCAGGGGGTCTATGGCTACACCTTC. Its protein is CASSTGDQGVYGYTF.

The chain joins TRBV27 to TRBJ2-7; D is undetermined. This CDR3 has 13 residues. V gave up 8 bases and J gave up 2 bases, with 13 bases separating them. Germline loops: CDR1 MNHEY, CDR2 SMNVEV (reference sequence). CDR3 DNA sequence: TGTGCCAGCGGTCTCGGGTCTGCCTACGAGCAGTACTTC. Translation: CASGLGSAYEQYF.

Comments on this clonotype: This could be a read error, since a much larger clone is one nucleotide away. DNA for the CDR3: TGCGCCAGCAGCCAAGATTTTCCTAACTCCTACAATGAGCAGTTCTTC. Encoded protein: CASSQDFPNSYNEQFF. The V call is TRBV4-3, the J call TRBJ2-1, with D unresolved. The CDR3 sequence is 16 residues long. CDR1 is LGHNA and CDR2 is YSLEER in the germline V gene. V dropped 0 bases and J dropped 0 bases, with 9 bases sitting between them.

As to this clonotype: One junction end disagrees with the germline gene, perhaps due to a read error. The gene calls are TRBV4-3 and TRBJ1-4, with 9 bases that match TRBD1. The germline V gene has CDR1 LGHNA and CDR2 YSLEER. The CDR3 consists of 15 residues. In nucleotides, the CDR3 is TGCGCCAACAGCCAAGATGGGACAGGGAGGGAAAAACTGTTTTTT. Protein product: CANSQDGTGREKLFF.

This clonotype was detected a few times. The genes are TRBV28 and TRBJ2-1, with TRBD1 matching 7 bases. V was clipped by 6 bases and J by 3 bases; unmatched bases: 8. The germline V gene has CDR1 MDHEN and CDR2 SYDVKM. The CDR3 extends over 15 amino acids. The CDR3 region has the DNA TGTGCCAGCAGGCAGACAGGGTGGGGCTACAATGAGCAGTTCTTC. Amino acids: CASRQTGWGYNEQFF.

This clonotype was seen repeatedly, ten times or more. The chain has TRBV20-1 and TRBJ2-3; 8 nucleotides align to TRBD2. Germline trimming cut 7 bases from V and 7 bases from J; bases unmatched to any gene: 7. The CDR3 spans 12 residues. The germline CDR1 and CDR2 sequences are DFQATT and SNEGSKA (reference sequence). The CDR3 DNA sequence: TGCAGTGTGACGGGGGGGTCTCATACGCAGTATTTT. Translated: CSVTGGSHTQYF.

This clonotype was counted at least ten times. The chain recombines TRBV20-1 with TRBJ2-7, with TRBD1 as a possible D gene (6 bases). Trimming took off 5 bases at V and 3 bases at J, with 14 bases between the two ends. The CDR3 is made up of 13 amino acids. Germline loops: CDR1 DFQATT, CDR2 SNEGSKA (reference sequence). The CDR3 region is CSAFLRDNYEQYF. The CDR3 DNA reads as TGCAGTGCTTTTCTTCGGGACAACTACGAGCAGTACTTC.

This clonotype was recorded at least ten times. This chain uses TRBV5-1 with TRBJ2-7, with 12 bases identical to TRBD1. From germline, CDR1 is SGHRS and CDR2 YFSETQ. This CDR3 region has 14 residues. V shed 4 bases, J shed 5 bases, and the junction held 4 bases outside the gene matches. CDR3 region: CASSPGQGANEQYF. CDR3 DNA sequence: TGCGCCAGCAGCCCGGGACAGGGGGCCAACGAGCAGTACTTC.

This clonotype was seen at least ten times. This chain uses TRBV28 with TRBJ1-5, with a tentative D call TRBD1 (6 bases). The V gene lost 6 bases and the J gene lost 4 bases, with 10 bases spanning the gap. Per the germline V gene, CDR1 is MDHEN and CDR2 is SYDVKM. This CDR3 region has 13 residues. The CDR3 is CASRRTVNQPQHF. The CDR3, as DNA: TGTGCCAGCAGAAGGACAGTTAATCAGCCCCAGCATTTT.

This clonotype was seen many times. This sequence joins TRBV6-1 and TRBJ2-7; TRBD1 or TRBD2 may be the D gene (5 bases each). The CDR3 consists of 12 residues. Germline loops: CDR1 MNHNS, CDR2 SASEGT. The germline V and J ends were trimmed by 7 bases and 2 bases, with 9 bases remaining between them. Here the CDR3 reads CASILGAYEQYF. CDR3 nucleotide sequence: TGTGCCAGCATATTGGGGGCCTACGAGCAGTACTTC.

This chain joins TRBV24-1 and TRBJ2-1; 7 bases are a match to TRBD1. V gave up 4 bases and J gave up 6 bases; unmatched junction bases: 5. This CDR3 has 14 amino acids. CDR1 KGHDR and CDR2 SFDVKD come from the germline V gene. The CDR3 here is CATSDNRQGNEQFF. For the CDR3, the DNA is TGTGCCACCAGTGACAACCGACAGGGCAATGAGCAGTTCTTC.

At least ten counts were recorded for this clonotype. The chain joins TRBV12-3 or TRBV12-4 to TRBJ1-4; TRBD1 matches 7 bases. The trim removed 2 bases at V and 8 bases at J, leaving 5 bases unmatched. The CDR3 has 14 residues. This CDR3 is CASSLSGGKEKLFF. CDR3 coding DNA: TGTGCCAGCAGTTTATCAGGGGGGAAAGAAAAACTGTTTTTT.

The chain has TRBV7-2 and TRBJ2-5; D may be TRBD1 (6 bases). Deletions cut 3 bases from V and 11 bases from J, with 19 bases between. Germline lookup yields CDR1 SGHTA and CDR2 FQGNSA. The CDR3 runs to 14 residues. The CDR3 DNA follows: TGTGCCAGCAGCTTTCCAGGGGTTTACAATGAGCAGTACTTC. It yields the protein CASSFPGVYNEQYF.

This clonotype was picked up many times. The chain has TRBV27 and TRBJ2-7; 7 nucleotides agree with TRBD1. V lost 5 bases and J lost 3; bases outside the gene matches: 4. The CDR3 extends over 13 amino acids. Per the germline V gene, CDR1 is MNHEY and CDR2 is SMNVEV (reference sequence). The CDR3 sequence is CASSPGQLYEQYF. CDR3 coding DNA: TGTGCCAGCAGTCCGGGACAGCTCTACGAGCAGTACTTC.

A remark on this clonotype: A much larger clone is a single base away; this may be a read error. The chain couples TRBV7-9 to TRBJ2-6; D uncertain. The germline gives CDR1 SEHNR, CDR2 FQNEAQ (reference sequence). The CDR3 has 13 amino acids. CDR3: CSSSIAGANVLTF. The CDR3, as DNA: TGTTCCAGCAGCATAGCTGGGGCCAACGTCCTGACTTTC.

This sequence joins TRBV14 and TRBJ1-4, with D perhaps matching TRBD1 (5 bases). The CDR3 extends over 16 amino acids. V was trimmed by 0 bases and J by 1 base, leaving 9 bases between them. The V gene's germline CDR1 is SGHDN and CDR2 FVKESK. The CDR3 region has the DNA TGTGCCAGCAGCCAAGAATTGGGGGTAACTAATGAAAAACTGTTTTTT. It translates to CASSQELGVTNEKLFF.

A word on this clonotype: This could be a read error, since a much larger clone is one nucleotide away. This sequence joins TRBV20-1 and TRBJ2-7; maybe TRBD1 (6 bases). CDR1 and CDR2 (germline): DFQATT, SNEGSKA (reference sequence). This CDR3 has 12 amino acids. The CDR3 loop reads CRANTGFYEQYF. The CDR3 bases are TGCAGGGCTAATACAGGGTTTTACGAGCAGTACTTC.

This clonotype was observed many times. The V gene is TRBV10-1, the J gene TRBJ2-7; 11 positions match TRBD1. The CDR3 sequence is 14 residues long. Germline V lookup: CDR1 WNHNN, CDR2 SYGVQD (reference sequence). The CDR3 nucleotides read TGCGGAACCCAAAGGACAGGGGGCAACTACGAGCAGTACTTC. Its protein product is CGTQRTGGNYEQYF.

This clonotype was counted a few times. This chain joins TRBV27 and TRBJ2-3; 8 bases are a match to TRBD2. The trim removed 6 bases at V and 3 bases at J, leaving 11 bases unmatched. Germline V gene lookup returns CDR1 MNHEY and CDR2 SMNVEV (reference sequence). The CDR3 has 16 residues. CDR3 amino acids: CASRPGTRARTDTQYF. The CDR3 DNA follows: TGTGCCAGCAGGCCGGGGACTAGGGCTCGTACAGATACGCAGTATTTT.

The J gene is TRBJ2-1, the V gene TRBV9, with 9 nucleotides matching TRBD1. CDR3 length equals 17 residues. The V gene end was trimmed by 5 bases and the J gene end by 6 bases; junction bases not matched to a gene: 15. CDR1 and CDR2 from the germline V gene are SGDLS and YYNGEE. CDR3 DNA: TGTGCCAGCAGTGAGCCCTCCCGGGACAGGGTCGCCAATGAGCAGTTCTTC. It encodes CASSEPSRDRVANEQFF. The full variable domain, its missing parts supplied by reference TRBV9 and TRBJ2-1, is DSGVTQTPKHLITATGQRVTLRCSPRSGDLSVYWYQQSLDQGLQFLIQYYNGEERAKGNILERFSAQQFPDLHSELNLSSLELGDSALYFCASSEPSRDRVANEQFFGPGTRLTVL.